This TCR beta chain was observed in a study of OX40 agonist ivuxolimab in advanced cancers. Study-level background: A diagnosis of hepatocellular carcinoma, melanoma, renal cell or head and neck cancer was present in dose-escalation patients.

Assay used: immunoSEQ multiplex PCR; TCRdb lists only in-frame clones, some missing. Of tens of thousands of clones in the sample, around 80% are singletons; the top ten hold 25% to 30%. CDR1 is SGDLS, CDR2 YYNGEE, per germline. CDR3 length: 16 amino acids. Between the trimmed V and J ends, which lost 0 bases and 7 bases, there was a span of 20 bases. Study-wide findings and caveats: The mean number of expanded clones was higher in CD8+ T cells than in CD4+.

This clone was seen once. Its cognate antigen is unknown. Other DNA sequences in this sample translate to the same CDR3. This TCR was sampled from an adult with an advanced solid tumor such as melanoma, head and neck, liver or kidney cancer. The chain joins TRBV9 to TRBJ2-7, with D perhaps being TRBD1 or TRBD2 (6 bases each). The sample was CD4+ or CD8+ T cells sorted from blood, taken in a trial of the OX40 agonist ivuxolimab. The CDR3 sequence: CASSVDPGGLLEEQYF. The DNA for the CDR3 is TGTGCCAGCAGCGTAGACCCCGGGGGCTTGCTGGAAGAGCAGTACTTC. Variable domain in full (rest from reference TRBV9 and TRBJ2-7): DSGVTQTPKHLITATGQRVTLRCSPRSGDLSVYWYQQSLDQGLQFLIQYYNGEERAKGNILERFSAQQFPDLHSELNLSSLELGDSALYFCASSVDPGGLLEEQYFGPGTRLTVT.